There are many counts of the clone carrying this T cell receptor (beta chain). With 5 bases clipped from V and 3 bases from J, the junction kept 6 bases outside the gene matches. The CDR3 is 15 amino acids. Germline V gives CDR1 SEHNR, CDR2 FQNEAQ (reference sequence). This sample was taken from a study of blood T cell repertoires in COVID-19. Using immunoSEQ multiplex PCR, the repertoire was profiled, and TCRdb retains in-frame clones only, with some absent. Found here are 250,000 or so clones, more than 65% of them singletons; the top ten hold 3.4%. All enrollees were roughly 18 to 89 years old and from 20 to 25 US areas. Participants' own reports of clinical history determined their cohort assignment. Among Cohort 3 donors, those recovered had two negative PCRs, clearance, or symptom resolution.

The chain recombines TRBV7-9 with TRBJ1-3; 8 nucleotides agree with TRBD1. The sample consisted of PBMCs or T cells enriched from blood (not recorded which). The TCR comes from a middle-aged man who had recovered from COVID-19. The CDR3 DNA reads TGTGCCAGCAGCCCGTCGACAGGGGTTGGAAACACCATATATTTT. The encoded protein is CASSPSTGVGNTIYF.